This T cell receptor (beta chain) was documented in a study of T cells after yellow fever vaccination. Study information: When fractions had low cell numbers, they were prepared with SMART-Seq v4 Ultra Low Input.

Remarks on this clonotype: Its specificity is unknown.

Overall study results and limits: Only a small proportion of the clonotypes turned up in both the CD4 and the CD8 compartments, likely arising from convergent recombination. Repertoires sorted by FACS could include abundant clonotypes that are contaminants from the bulk population.

This CDR3 contains 14 residues. V lost 3 bases and J 5 bases, leaving 10 bases between the germline ends. In germline, CDR1 is SEHNR, CDR2 FQNEAQ (reference sequence). 5'RACE template switching generated TCR cDNA, adding a universal primer site and UMIs. TCRdb re-analysed the 5' RACE reads in MiXCR, keeping a single row per CDR3 protein. The data show 200,000 to 300,000 distinct CDR3 sequences, roughly 13% seen once. The chain is built from TRBV7-9 and TRBJ2-2; D is unclear. This clonotype originated in a man younger than 40 who received the YFV17D yellow fever vaccine. The input for sequencing was CD4+ T cells sorted from PBMCs, taken 45 days after the yellow fever booster vaccination. CDR3 nucleotide sequence: TGTGCCAGCAGCTTGAATAGCCTGACCGGGGAGCTGTTTTTT. It is translated as CASSLNSLTGELFF.